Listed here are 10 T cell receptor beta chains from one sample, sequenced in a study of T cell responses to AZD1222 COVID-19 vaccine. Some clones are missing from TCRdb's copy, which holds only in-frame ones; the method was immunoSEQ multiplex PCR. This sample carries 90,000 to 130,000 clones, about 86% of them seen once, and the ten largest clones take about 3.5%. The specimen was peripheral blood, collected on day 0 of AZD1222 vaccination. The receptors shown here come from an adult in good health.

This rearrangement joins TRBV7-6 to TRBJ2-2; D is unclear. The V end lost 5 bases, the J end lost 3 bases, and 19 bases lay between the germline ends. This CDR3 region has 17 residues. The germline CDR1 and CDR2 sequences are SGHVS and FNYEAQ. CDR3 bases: TGTGCCAGCAGCCAAGCAACAGAATACTCATACACCGGGGAGCTGTTTTTT. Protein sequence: CASSQATEYSYTGELFF. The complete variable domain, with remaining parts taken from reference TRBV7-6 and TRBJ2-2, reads GAGVSQSPRYKVTKRGQDVALRCDPISGHVSLYWYRQALGQGPEFLTYFNYEAQQDKSGLPNDRFSAERPEGSISTLTIQRTEQRDSAMYRCASSQATEYSYTGELFFGEGSRLTVL.

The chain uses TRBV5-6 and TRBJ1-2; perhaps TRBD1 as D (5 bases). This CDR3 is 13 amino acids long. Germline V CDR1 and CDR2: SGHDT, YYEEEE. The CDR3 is CAAGGSRNYGYTF. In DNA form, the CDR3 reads TGTGCAGCTGGGGGGAGTAGAAACTATGGCTACACCTTC.

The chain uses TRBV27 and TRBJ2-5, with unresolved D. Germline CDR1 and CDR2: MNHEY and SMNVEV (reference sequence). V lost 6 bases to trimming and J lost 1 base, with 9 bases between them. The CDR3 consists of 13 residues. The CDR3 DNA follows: TGTGCCAGCAGCCCGGATTTCCAAGAGACCCAGTACTTC. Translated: CASSPDFQETQYF.

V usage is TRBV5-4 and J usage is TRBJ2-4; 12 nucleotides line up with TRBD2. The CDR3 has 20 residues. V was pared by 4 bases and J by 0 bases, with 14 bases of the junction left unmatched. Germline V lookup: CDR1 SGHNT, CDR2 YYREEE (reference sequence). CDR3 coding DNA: TGTGCCAGCAGCCCTACCCGACTAGCGGGGGAACCTCTAGCCAAAAACATTCAGTACTTC. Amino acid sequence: CASSPTRLAGEPLAKNIQYF.

This CDR3 reads CASSLWDRQNSPLHF. DNA of the CDR3: TGTGCCAGCAGCCTATGGGACAGGCAAAATTCACCCCTCCACTTT. The rearrangement joins TRBV3-1 (or the pseudogene TRBV3-2) to TRBJ1-6; 8 nucleotides match TRBD1. V gave up 4 bases and J gave up 7 bases; unmatched junction bases: 6. Germline V gene sequence: CDR1 LGHDT, CDR2 YNNKEL (reference sequence). CDR3 size: 15 residues.

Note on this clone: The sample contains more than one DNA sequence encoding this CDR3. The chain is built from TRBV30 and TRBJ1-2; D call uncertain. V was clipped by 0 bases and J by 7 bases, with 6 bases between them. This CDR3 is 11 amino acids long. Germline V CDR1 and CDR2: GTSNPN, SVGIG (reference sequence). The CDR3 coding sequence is TGTGCCTGGAGTGTAGGGTCTGGCTACACCTTC. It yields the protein CAWSVGSGYTF.

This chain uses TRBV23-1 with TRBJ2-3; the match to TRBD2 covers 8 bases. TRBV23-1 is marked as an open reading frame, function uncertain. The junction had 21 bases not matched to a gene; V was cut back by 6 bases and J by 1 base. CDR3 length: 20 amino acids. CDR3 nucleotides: TGCGCCAGCAGATACTGCGGGGGGAGAACTGACCCAGGAGGCACAGATACGCAGTATTTT. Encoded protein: CASRYCGGRTDPGGTDTQYF.

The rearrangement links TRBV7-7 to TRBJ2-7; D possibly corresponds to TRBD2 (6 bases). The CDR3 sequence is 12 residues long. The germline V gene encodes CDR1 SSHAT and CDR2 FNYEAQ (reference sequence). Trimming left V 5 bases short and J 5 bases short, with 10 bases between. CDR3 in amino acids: CASSPGGDEQYF. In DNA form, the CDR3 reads TGTGCCAGCAGCCCTGGCGGGGACGAGCAGTACTTC.

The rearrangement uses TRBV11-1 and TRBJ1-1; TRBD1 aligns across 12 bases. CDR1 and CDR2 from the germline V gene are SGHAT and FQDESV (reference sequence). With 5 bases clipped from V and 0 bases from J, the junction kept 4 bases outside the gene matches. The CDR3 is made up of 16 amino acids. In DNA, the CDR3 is TGTGCCAGCAGCACCGGGACAGGGGGCTTGAACACTGAAGCTTTCTTT. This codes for CASSTGTGGLNTEAFF.

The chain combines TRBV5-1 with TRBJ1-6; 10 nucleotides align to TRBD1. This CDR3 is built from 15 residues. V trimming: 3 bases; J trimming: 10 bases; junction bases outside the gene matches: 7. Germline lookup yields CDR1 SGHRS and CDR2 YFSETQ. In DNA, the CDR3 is TGCGCCAGCAGCTCAGCCGGGACAGGGGTATCACCCCTCCACTTT. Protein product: CASSSAGTGVSPLHF.